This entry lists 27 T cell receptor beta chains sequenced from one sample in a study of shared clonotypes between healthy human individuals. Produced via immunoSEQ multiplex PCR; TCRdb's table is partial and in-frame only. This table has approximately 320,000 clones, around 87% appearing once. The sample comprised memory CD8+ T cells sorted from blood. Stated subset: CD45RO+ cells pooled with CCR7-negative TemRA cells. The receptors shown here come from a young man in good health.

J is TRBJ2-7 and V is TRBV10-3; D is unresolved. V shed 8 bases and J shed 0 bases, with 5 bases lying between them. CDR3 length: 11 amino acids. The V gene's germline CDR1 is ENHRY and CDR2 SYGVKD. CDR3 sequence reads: CAIASSYEQYF. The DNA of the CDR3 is TGTGCCATCGCCAGCTCCTACGAGCAGTACTTC.

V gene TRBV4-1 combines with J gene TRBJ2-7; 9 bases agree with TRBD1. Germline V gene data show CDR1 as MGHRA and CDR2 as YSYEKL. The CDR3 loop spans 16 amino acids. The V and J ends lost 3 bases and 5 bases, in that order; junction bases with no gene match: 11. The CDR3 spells CASSQLGQGLRDEQYF. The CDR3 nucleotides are TGCGCCAGCAGCCAGCTCGGACAGGGGCTGCGTGACGAGCAGTACTTC.

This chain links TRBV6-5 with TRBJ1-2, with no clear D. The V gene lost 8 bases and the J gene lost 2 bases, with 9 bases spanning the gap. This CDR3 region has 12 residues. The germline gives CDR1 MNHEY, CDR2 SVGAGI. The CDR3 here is CASAPGNYGYTF. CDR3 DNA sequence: TGTGCCAGCGCCCCAGGAAACTATGGCTACACCTTC.

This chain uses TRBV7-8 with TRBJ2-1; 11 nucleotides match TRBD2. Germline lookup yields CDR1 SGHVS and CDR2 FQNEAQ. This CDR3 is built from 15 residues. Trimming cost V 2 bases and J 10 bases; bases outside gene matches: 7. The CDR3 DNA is TGTGCCAGCAGCTTATTTCTAGCGGGAGGTTCCGAGCAGTTCTTC. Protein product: CASSLFLAGGSEQFF.

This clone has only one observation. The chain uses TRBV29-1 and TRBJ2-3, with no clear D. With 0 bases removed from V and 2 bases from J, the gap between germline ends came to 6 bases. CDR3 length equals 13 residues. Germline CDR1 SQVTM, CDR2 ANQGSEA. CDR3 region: CSVEEDFTDTQYF. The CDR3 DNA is TGCAGCGTTGAAGAGGATTTCACAGATACGCAGTATTTT.

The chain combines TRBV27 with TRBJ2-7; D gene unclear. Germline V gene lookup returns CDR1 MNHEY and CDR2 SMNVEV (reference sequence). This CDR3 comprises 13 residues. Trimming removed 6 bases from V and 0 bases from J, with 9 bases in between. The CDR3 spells CASSPLSSYEQYF. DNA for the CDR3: TGTGCCAGCAGCCCTCTAAGCTCCTACGAGCAGTACTTC.

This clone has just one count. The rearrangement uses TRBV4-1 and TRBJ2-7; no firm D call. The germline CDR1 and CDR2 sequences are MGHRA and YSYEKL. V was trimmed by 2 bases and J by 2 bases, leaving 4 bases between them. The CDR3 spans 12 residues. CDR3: CASSQSAYEQYF. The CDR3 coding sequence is TGCGCCAGCAGCCAATCAGCCTACGAGCAGTACTTC.

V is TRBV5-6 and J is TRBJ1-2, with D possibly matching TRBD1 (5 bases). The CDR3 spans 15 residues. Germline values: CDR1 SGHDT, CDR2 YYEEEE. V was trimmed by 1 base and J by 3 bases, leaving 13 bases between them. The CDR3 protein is CASSLWWGEDYGYTF. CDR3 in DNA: TGTGCCAGCAGCTTGTGGTGGGGGGAGGACTATGGCTACACCTTC.

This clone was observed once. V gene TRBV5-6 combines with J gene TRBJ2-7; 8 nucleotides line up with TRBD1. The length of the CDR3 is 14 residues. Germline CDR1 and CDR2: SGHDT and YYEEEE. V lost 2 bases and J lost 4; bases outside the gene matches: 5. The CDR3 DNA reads TGTGCCAGCAGCTTCGCGACAGGGGTATACGAGCAGTACTTC. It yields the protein CASSFATGVYEQYF.

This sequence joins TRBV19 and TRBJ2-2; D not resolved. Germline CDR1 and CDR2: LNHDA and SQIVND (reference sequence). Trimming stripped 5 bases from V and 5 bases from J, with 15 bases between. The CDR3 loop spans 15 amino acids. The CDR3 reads CASSGRLVGTGELFF. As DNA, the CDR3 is TGTGCCAGTAGTGGCAGACTGGTGGGAACCGGGGAGCTGTTTTTT.

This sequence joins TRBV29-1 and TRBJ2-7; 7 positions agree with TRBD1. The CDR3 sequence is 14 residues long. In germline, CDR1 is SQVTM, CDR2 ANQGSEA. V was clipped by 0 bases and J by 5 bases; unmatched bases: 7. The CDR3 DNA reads TGCAGCGTTGAAGAGGGAAGGGGGCTTAACGAGCAGTACTTC. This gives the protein CSVEEGRGLNEQYF.

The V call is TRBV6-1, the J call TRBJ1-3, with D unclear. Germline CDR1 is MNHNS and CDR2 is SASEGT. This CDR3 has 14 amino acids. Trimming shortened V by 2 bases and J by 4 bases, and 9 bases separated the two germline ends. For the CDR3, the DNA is TGTGCCAGCAGTGAACGGCTCCGGGGAAACACCATATATTTT. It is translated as CASSERLRGNTIYF.

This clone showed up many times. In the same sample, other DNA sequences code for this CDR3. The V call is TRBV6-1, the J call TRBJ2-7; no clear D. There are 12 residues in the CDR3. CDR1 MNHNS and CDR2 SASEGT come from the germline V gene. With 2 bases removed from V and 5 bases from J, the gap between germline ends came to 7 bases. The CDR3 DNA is TGTGCCAGCAGTGAACCGGGCAACGAGCAGTACTTC. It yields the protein CASSEPGNEQYF.

The CDR3 bases are TGCGCCAGCAGCCAAGAAGGGGGACAGAGCACCGGGGAGCTGTTTTTT. This encodes CASSQEGGQSTGELFF. The chain is built from TRBV4-1 and TRBJ2-2; TRBD1 matches 7 bases. The CDR3 is made up of 16 amino acids. V shed 0 bases and J 4 bases; nucleotides not matched to a gene: 5. Looked up from germline, CDR1 is MGHRA and CDR2 is YSYEKL.

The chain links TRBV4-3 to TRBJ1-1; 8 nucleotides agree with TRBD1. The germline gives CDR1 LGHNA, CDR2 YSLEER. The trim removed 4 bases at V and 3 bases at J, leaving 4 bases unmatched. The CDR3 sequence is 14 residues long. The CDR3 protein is CASSRGTGDTEAFF. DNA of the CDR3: TGCGCCAGCAGCCGAGGGACAGGAGACACTGAAGCTTTCTTT.

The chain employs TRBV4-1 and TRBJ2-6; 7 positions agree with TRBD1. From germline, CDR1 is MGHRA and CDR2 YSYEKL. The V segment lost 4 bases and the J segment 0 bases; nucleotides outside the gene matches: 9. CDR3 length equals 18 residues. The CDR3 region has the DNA TGCGCCAGCAGCCCGTGGGACAGTGAGAGCTCTGGGGCCAACGTCCTGACTTTC. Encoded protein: CASSPWDSESSGANVLTF.

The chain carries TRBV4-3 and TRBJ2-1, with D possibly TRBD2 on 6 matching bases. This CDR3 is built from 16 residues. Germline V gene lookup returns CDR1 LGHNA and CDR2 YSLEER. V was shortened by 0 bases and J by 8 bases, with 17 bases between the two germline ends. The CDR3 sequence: CASSQDLAPVIDEQFF. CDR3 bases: TGCGCCAGCAGCCAAGATCTAGCGCCCGTTATAGATGAGCAGTTCTTC.

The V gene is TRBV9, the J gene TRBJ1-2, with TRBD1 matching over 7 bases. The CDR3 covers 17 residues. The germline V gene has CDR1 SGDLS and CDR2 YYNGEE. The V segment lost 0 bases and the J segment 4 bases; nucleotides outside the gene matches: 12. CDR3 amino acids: CASSVGEQGNSIYGYTF. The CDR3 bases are TGTGCCAGCAGCGTAGGCGAACAGGGGAATAGTATCTATGGCTACACCTTC. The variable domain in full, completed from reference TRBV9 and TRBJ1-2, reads DSGVTQTPKHLITATGQRVTLRCSPRSGDLSVYWYQQSLDQGLQFLIQYYNGEERAKGNILERFSAQQFPDLHSELNLSSLELGDSALYFCASSVGEQGNSIYGYTFGSGTRLTVV.

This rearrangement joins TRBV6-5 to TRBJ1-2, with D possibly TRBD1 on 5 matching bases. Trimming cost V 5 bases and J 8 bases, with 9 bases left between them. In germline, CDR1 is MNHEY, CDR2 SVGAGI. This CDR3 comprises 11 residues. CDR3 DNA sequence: TGTGCCAGCAGTGCTCAGGGAGGCTACACCTTC. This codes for CASSAQGGYTF.

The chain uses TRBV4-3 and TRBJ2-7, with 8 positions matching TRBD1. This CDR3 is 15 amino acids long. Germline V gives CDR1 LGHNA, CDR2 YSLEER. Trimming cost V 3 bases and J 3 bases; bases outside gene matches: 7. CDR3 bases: TGCGCCAGCAGCCAGGACAGGGTCTCCTTCTACGAGCAGTACTTC. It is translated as CASSQDRVSFYEQYF.

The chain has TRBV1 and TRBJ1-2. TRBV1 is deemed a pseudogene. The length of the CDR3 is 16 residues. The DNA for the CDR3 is TGCACCAGCAGCTTTGCTGGTTTGCGAAAGACCTATGGCTACACCTTC. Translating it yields CTSSFAGLRKTYGYTF.

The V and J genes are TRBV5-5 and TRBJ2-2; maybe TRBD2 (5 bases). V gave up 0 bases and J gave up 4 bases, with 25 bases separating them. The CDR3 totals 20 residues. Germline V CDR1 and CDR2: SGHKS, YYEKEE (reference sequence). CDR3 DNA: TGTGCCAGCAGCTTGGGCCCGCATCCCTACCCGGAGGTGGGCACCGGGGAGCTGTTTTTT. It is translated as CASSLGPHPYPEVGTGELFF.

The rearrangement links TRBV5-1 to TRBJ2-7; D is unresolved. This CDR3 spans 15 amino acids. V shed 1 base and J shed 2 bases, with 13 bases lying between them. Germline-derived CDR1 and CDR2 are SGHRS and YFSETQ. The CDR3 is CASSLFASAAYEQYF. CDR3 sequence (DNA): TGCGCCAGCAGCTTGTTCGCCTCGGCAGCCTACGAGCAGTACTTC.

CDR3 nucleotides: TGCAGCATCCGGACATCGGTCTACGAGCAGTACTTC. Translation: CSIRTSVYEQYF. The rearrangement uses TRBV29-1 and TRBJ2-7, with TRBD1 as a possible D gene (5 bases). V lost 8 bases and J lost 3, with 14 bases in between. Germline V CDR1 and CDR2: SQVTM, ANQGSEA. The CDR3 totals 12 residues.

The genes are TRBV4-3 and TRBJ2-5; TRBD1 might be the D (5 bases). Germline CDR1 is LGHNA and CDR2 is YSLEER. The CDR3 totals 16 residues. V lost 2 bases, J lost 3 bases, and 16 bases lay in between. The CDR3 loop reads CASSQNLGTGEETQYF. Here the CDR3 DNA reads TGCGCCAGCAGCCAAAATTTGGGAACAGGTGAAGAGACCCAGTACTTC.

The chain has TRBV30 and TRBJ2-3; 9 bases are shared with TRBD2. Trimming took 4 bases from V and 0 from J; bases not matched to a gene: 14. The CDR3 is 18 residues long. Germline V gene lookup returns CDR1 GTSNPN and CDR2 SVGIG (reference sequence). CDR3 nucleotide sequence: TGTGCCTGGACCAGCCTCGGTGGCCTAGCGGGGAGCACAGATACGCAGTATTTT. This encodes CAWTSLGGLAGSTDTQYF.

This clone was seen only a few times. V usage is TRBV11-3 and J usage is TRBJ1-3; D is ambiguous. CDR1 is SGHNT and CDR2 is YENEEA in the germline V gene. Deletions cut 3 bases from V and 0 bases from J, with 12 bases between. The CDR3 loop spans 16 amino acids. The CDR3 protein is CASSLGLQDSGNTIYF. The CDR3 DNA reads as TGTGCCAGCAGCTTGGGCCTCCAAGACTCTGGAAACACCATATATTTT.